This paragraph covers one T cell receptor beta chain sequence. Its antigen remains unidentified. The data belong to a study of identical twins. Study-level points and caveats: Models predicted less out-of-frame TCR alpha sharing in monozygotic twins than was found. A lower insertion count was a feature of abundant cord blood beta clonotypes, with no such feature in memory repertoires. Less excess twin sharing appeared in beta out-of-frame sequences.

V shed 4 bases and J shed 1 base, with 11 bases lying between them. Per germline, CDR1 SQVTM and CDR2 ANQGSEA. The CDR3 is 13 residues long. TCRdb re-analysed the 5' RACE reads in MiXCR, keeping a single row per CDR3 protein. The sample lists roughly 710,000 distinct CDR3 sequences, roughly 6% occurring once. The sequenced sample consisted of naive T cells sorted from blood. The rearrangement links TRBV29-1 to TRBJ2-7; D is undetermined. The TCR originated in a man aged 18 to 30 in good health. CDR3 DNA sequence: TGCAGCGTTGCGGCTAGGCTTTCCTACGAGCAGTACTTC. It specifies CSVAARLSYEQYF.